The rows below give T cell receptor beta chains drawn from one sample of a study of post-analysis software for immune sequencing data. In TCRdb, the PCR reads were re-called with MiXCR into one record per CDR3 protein. In the table there are under 900,000 distinct CDR3 sequences, about 57% of which are singletons. The specimen was blood. The origin of the receptors is a girl under 18 with multiple sclerosis. CDR3s leave out the opening cysteine and the closing phenylalanine or tryptophan.

v_call: TRBV11-2
cdr3_aa: ASSLGTGRGEQY

v_call: TRBV6-6
cdr3_aa: ASRSRKQGVLT

v_call: TRBV29-1
cdr3_aa: SVGRWRRSQDTQY

v_call: TRBV12-3/TRBV12-4
cdr3_aa: ASRPGVGYEQY

v_call: TRBV7-2
cdr3_aa: ASSSDRYTEAF

v_call: TRBV14
cdr3_aa: ASSQMGLNTEAF

v_call: TRBV28
cdr3_aa: ASISGNQETQY

v_call: TRBV7-8
cdr3_aa: ASSLAAGGRTDTQY

v_call: TRBV20-1
cdr3_aa: SARERYSYNEQF

v_call: TRBV7-9
cdr3_aa: ASSLRGGRERNYGYT

v_call: TRBV6-2/TRBV6-3
cdr3_aa: ASSYGEGAHTDTQY

v_call: TRBV10-3
cdr3_aa: AISGRESHEQY

v_call: TRBV29-1
cdr3_aa: SVRQGPDTQY

v_call: TRBV5-1
cdr3_aa: ASSLQGDQETQY

v_call: TRBV12-3/TRBV12-4
cdr3_aa: ASSLGPTGNEQF

v_call: TRBV6-6
cdr3_aa: ASSYSNTGIQETQY

v_call: TRBV2
cdr3_aa: ASRSGHQETQY

v_call: TRBV5-1
cdr3_aa: ASRDPGSGYGYT

v_call: TRBV7-2
cdr3_aa: ASSFPGTGGGEQF

v_call: TRBV6-6
cdr3_aa: ASSYSTGASGDTQY

v_call: TRBV7-9
cdr3_aa: ASSLPGTGIGETYEQY

v_call: TRBV15
cdr3_aa: ATRPTGIQETQY

v_call: TRBV20-1
cdr3_aa: SAKRGVETQY

v_call: TRBV28
cdr3_aa: ASSFPLGGNEQY

v_call: TRBV5-1
cdr3_aa: ASSGDLRAGATYEQY

v_call: TRBV4-1
cdr3_aa: ASSQAGGLTSTDTQY

v_call: TRBV5-5
cdr3_aa: ASFKAGGLSNEQF

v_call: TRBV12-5
cdr3_aa: ASGSGRLRGPGELF

v_call: TRBV20-1
cdr3_aa: SAREGGANVLT

v_call: TRBV12-3/TRBV12-4
cdr3_aa: ASSLRKSRTSEYNEQF

v_call: TRBV27
cdr3_aa: ASSLKGTRAVSYEQY

v_call: TRBV5-1
cdr3_aa: ASRPGLLYGYT

v_call: TRBV12-3/TRBV12-4
cdr3_aa: ASTALQGKYKQY

v_call: TRBV6-5
cdr3_aa: ASSYYPDRRYNEKLF

v_call: TRBV12-3/TRBV12-4
cdr3_aa: ASSHYRTHQPQH

v_call: TRBV6-2/TRBV6-3
cdr3_aa: ASSYSTGGRINNEQF

v_call: TRBV5-1
cdr3_aa: ASSLGTSGTYEQY

v_call: TRBV29-1
cdr3_aa: SASGLKGALYEQF

v_call: TRBV29-1
cdr3_aa: SVWGQNSYEQY

v_call: TRBV6-6
cdr3_aa: ASNSRGTSGGPEQY

v_call: TRBV9
cdr3_aa: ASSLGPSSIHEQF

v_call: TRBV12-3/TRBV12-4
cdr3_aa: ASTSENEQF

v_call: TRBV29-1
cdr3_aa: SVQGQGRQEY

v_call: TRBV5-1
cdr3_aa: ASSPRPMNTEAF

v_call: TRBV5-1
cdr3_aa: ASSPGGSLYEQY

v_call: TRBV30
cdr3_aa: AFTPRGGLETQY

v_call: TRBV20-1
cdr3_aa: SASPPTGYLSEQF

v_call: TRBV7-2
cdr3_aa: ASSLWGWQPQH

v_call: TRBV6-4
cdr3_aa: ASSESGQGVLTEAF

v_call: TRBV27
cdr3_aa: ASSERQGVVHEQY

v_call: TRBV7-3
cdr3_aa: ASSFDFNRFYGYT

v_call: TRBV5-1
cdr3_aa: ASSFRTSYTDTQY

v_call: TRBV5-1
cdr3_aa: ASSLAERPSNEKLF

v_call: TRBV29-1
cdr3_aa: SLGSVDEQF

v_call: TRBV5-1
cdr3_aa: ASAGGGGANVLT

v_call: TRBV6-6
cdr3_aa: ASLSGASGTYEQY

v_call: TRBV25-1
cdr3_aa: ASLHPQGYEQY

v_call: TRBV20-1
cdr3_aa: SARGTAYGYT

v_call: TRBV2
cdr3_aa: ASSEETGATYEQY

v_call: TRBV6-5
cdr3_aa: ASSFPRGLRHEQF